The T cell receptor (beta chain) under discussion was sequenced for a study of cytomegalovirus exposure and HLA in healthy donors. Background on the study: Of some 400 genotyped donors, 80% to 85% grouped in the Caucasian-associated ancestry cluster.

The V gene's germline CDR1 is MNHEY and CDR2 SVGAGI. The CDR3 contains 15 residues. The junction had 7 bases not matched to a gene; V was cut back by 6 bases and J by 4 bases. Amplification used 60 Vbeta primers and 13 Jbeta primers. Only in-frame clones appear in the TCRdb table, and some are missing; sequencing was by immunoSEQ multiplex PCR. Of 150,000 or so clones in the sample, around 75% were seen once. Sequenced material: PBMCs. The receptor's source is a man aged 40-50 years in good health and CMV-seronegative. The chain is built from TRBV6-5 and TRBJ2-4, with 9 bases fitting TRBD1. The CDR3 region has the DNA TGTGCCAGCAGGGGTACCGGGACAGGGAAAAACATTCAGTACTTC. Residues: CASRGTGTGKNIQYF.